The 7 T cell receptor beta chains below come from one sample, sequenced in a study of CD8 T cells in Susac syndrome. RNA, at about 0.45 to 1 ug, was reverse transcribed with random hexamers. Each CDR3 protein is one row after TCRdb ran MiXCR on the immunoSEQ multiplex PCR reads. The sample lists tens of thousands of distinct CDR3 sequences, roughly 93% occurring once. Material: CD8+ T cells from PBMCs. Every receptor here comes from a human donor in good health.

The chain has TRBV29-1 and TRBJ1-4, with 7 positions matching TRBD1. This CDR3 has 15 amino acids. J lost 0 bases, V lost 6 bases, and 7 bases had no gene match. Germline assignment: CDR1 SQVTM and CDR2 ANQGSEA. The CDR3 loop reads CSVETGDTTNEKLFF. In nucleotides, the CDR3 is TGCAGCGTCGAAACAGGGGATACAACTAATGAAAAACTGTTTTTT.

The genes are TRBV7-9 and TRBJ1-5, with no clear D. The length of the CDR3 is 14 residues. In germline, CDR1 is SEHNR, CDR2 FQNEAQ (reference sequence). With 2 bases removed from V and 5 bases from J, the gap between germline ends came to 10 bases. CDR3 coding DNA: TGTGCCAGCAGCTTATCGGTCGGGGATCAGCCCCAGCATTTT. As protein: CASSLSVGDQPQHF. The full variable domain, in which reference TRBV7-9 and TRBJ1-5 provide the parts outside the CDR3, is DTGVSQNPRHKITKRGQNVTFRCDPISEHNRLYWYRQTLGQGPEFLTYFQNEAQLEKSRLLSDRFSAERPKGSFSTLEIQRTEQGDSAMYLCASSLSVGDQPQHFGDGTRLSIL.

The CDR3 region is CSGMGTGAYNEQFF. The DNA for the CDR3 is TGCAGCGGCATGGGGACAGGGGCGTACAATGAGCAGTTCTTC. The rearrangement uses TRBV29-1 and TRBJ2-1; 10 bases agree with TRBD1. CDR3 length: 14 residues. The V segment lost 7 bases and the J segment 4 bases; nucleotides outside the gene matches: 7. From germline, CDR1 is SQVTM and CDR2 ANQGSEA.

This chain uses TRBV6-5 with TRBJ1-1, with TRBD1 as a possible D gene (5 bases). The CDR3 is 15 residues long. The V end lost 6 bases, the J end lost 1 base, and 15 bases lay between the germline ends. Germline-derived CDR1 and CDR2 are MNHEY and SVGAGI. The CDR3 sequence is CASSSATVPNTEAFF. The CDR3 DNA follows: TGTGCCAGCAGCTCAGCGACAGTCCCGAACACTGAAGCTTTCTTT.

The chain is built from TRBV27 and TRBJ2-7; 10 bases map to TRBD1. This CDR3 has 14 amino acids. V shed 5 bases, J shed 6 bases, and the junction held 7 bases outside the gene matches. Germline V CDR1 and CDR2: MNHEY, SMNVEV (reference sequence). CDR3 sequence: CASSPGQGEGEQYF. The CDR3, as DNA: TGTGCCAGCAGTCCAGGACAGGGGGAAGGCGAGCAGTACTTC.

This chain links TRBV7-9 with TRBJ2-1; TRBD2 matches at 10 bases. This CDR3 is built from 15 residues. J was trimmed by 12 bases and V by 1 base; bases with no gene match: 9. Germline V gene data show CDR1 as SEHNR and CDR2 as FQNEAQ (reference sequence). The CDR3 coding sequence is TGTGCCAGCAGCTTAGGTACTAGCGGGGACCGCGGGCAGTTCTTC. It specifies CASSLGTSGDRGQFF.

V is TRBV27 and J is TRBJ2-5; 11 bases line up with TRBD1. Germline V lookup: CDR1 MNHEY, CDR2 SMNVEV (reference sequence). The CDR3 spans 15 residues. Unmatched junction bases numbered 6, after V lost 5 bases and J lost 4 bases. This CDR3 is CASSIGTGGGETQYF. The CDR3 nucleotides read TGTGCCAGCAGTATAGGGACAGGGGGAGGAGAGACCCAGTACTTC.